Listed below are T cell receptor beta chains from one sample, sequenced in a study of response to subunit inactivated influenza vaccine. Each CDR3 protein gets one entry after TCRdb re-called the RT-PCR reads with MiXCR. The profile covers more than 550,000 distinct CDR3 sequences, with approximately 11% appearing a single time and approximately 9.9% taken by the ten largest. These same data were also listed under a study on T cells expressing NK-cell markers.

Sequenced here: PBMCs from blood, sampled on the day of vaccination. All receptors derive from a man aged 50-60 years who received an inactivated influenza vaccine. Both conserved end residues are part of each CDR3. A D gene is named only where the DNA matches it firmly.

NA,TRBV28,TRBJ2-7,CASSFGSSSYEQYF
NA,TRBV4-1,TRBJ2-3,CASSLSPHAGGDTQYF
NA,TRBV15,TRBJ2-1,CATTSRRVGEQFF
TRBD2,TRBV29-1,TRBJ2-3,CSVEGTLLSGMGDTQYF
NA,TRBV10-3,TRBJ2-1,CAIRDTSYNEQFF
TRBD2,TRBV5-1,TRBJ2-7,CASSIGLAGGYYEQYF
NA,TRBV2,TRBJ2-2,CASREHTGELFF
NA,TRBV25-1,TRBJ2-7,CASSEYSYEQYF
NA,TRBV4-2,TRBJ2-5,CASSQGVRQTGQETQYF
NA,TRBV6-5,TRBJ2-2,CASSFRVPQPGELFF
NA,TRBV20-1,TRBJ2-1,CSAMGMADLYNEQFF
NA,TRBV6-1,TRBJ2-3,CASSSGYSSTDTQYF
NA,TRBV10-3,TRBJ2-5,CAISVAGQGRRETQYF
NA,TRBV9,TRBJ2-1,CASSGLQPPSYNEQFF
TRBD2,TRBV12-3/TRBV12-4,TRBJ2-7,CASSLLAGGGEQYF
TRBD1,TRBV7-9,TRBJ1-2,CASSLSRGPNYGYTF
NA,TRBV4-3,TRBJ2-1,CASSQAREYEQFF
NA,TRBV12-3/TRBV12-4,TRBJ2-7,CASSPRTALHSYEQYF
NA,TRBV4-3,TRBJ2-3,CASSQDGPVADTQYF
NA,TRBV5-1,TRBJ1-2,CASSNSDSNYGYTF
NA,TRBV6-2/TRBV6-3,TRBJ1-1,CASSFSGGGSEAFF
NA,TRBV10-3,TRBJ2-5,CAISVGVRRQETQYF
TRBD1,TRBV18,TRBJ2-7,CASSPPGGQGTYEQYF
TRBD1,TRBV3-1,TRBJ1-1,CASSPTGAGGTEAFF
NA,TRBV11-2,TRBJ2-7,CASSRDRSRLYEQYF
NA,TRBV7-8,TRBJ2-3,CASSLAPRETDTQYF
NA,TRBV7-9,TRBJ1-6,CASTRGGANSPLHF
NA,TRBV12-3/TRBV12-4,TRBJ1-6,CASSLRRGNSPLHF
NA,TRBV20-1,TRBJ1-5,CSASRGRLNQPQHF
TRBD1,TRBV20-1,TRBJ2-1,CSALLLQGTMNNEQFF
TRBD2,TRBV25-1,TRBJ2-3,CASSGAWLAGDTQYF
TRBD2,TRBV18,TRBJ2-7,CASSPLAGSYEQYF
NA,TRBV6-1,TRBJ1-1,CASTSTAGVGGTEAFF
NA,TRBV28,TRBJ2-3,CASSFLDFTDTQYF
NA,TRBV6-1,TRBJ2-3,CASSDVWGSGTDTQYF
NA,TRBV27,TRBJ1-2,CASSLRGRSQGGYTF
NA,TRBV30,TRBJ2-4,CASYTGNIQYF
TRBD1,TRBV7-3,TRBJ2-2,CASSLSGQGLDGELFF
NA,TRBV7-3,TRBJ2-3,CASSPTRDTDTQYF
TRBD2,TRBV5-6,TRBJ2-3,CASSLFVAGADTQYF
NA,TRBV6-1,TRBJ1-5,CASSGTTLSNQPQHF
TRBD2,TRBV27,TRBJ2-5,CASSLIPPLGLAGVQETQYF
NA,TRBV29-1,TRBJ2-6,CSVDPSRANVLTF
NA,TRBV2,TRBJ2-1,CASSEGLALNNEQFF
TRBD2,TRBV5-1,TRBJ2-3,CASSSPIAGGRTDTQYF
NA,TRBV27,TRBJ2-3,CASSFPSQRVVTDTQYF
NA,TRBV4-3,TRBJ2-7,CASSQRREGNYEQYF
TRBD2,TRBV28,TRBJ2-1,CAIEGTSGRAISLNEQFF
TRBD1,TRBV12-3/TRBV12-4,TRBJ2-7,CASRQNRGSYEQYF
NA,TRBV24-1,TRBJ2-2,CATSGVMNTGELFF
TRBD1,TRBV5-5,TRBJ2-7,CASSWRDRGREQYF
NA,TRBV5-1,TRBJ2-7,CASSVEGGGEQYF
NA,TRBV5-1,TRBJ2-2,CASSLAVNTNTGELFF
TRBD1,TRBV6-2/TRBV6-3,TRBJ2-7,CASSVPTGQAHYEQYF
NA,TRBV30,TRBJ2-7,CAWRIGASSYEQYF
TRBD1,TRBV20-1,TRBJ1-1,CSAWAGGYTEAFF
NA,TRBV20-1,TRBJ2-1,CSAIKPGHFEQFF
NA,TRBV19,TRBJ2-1,CASRNGGGGNEQFF
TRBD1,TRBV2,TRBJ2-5,CASQTGNVFGETQYF
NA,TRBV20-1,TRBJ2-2,CSARDGYTGELFF